Included here is one T cell receptor beta chain sequence, with context. V gave up 8 bases and J gave up 8 bases; unmatched junction bases: 13. This CDR3 has 15 amino acids. Germline V gene lookup returns CDR1 MNHEY and CDR2 SVGAGI. Clones were sequenced by immunoSEQ multiplex PCR, and TCRdb holds only the in-frame ones, with some missing. The sample holds 300,000 to 400,000 clones, roughly 86% seen once. These data are taken from a study of blood T cell repertoires in COVID-19. The sequence derives from a woman aged 60-75 years with COVID-19, enrolled during active disease. Input material: peripheral blood. The gene calls are TRBV6-5 and TRBJ2-1, with 9 positions matching TRBD1. This chain's CDR3 is CASLRTGTGYHEQFF. CDR3 bases: TGTGCCAGCCTACGGACCGGGACAGGGTACCATGAGCAGTTCTTC.